The rows below give T cell receptor beta chains drawn from one sample of a study of cytomegalovirus exposure and HLA in healthy donors. Produced via immunoSEQ multiplex PCR; TCRdb's table is partial and in-frame only. Here the sample spans around 200,000 clones, roughly four fifths being singletons. The sequenced sample consisted of PBMCs. The source of these receptors is a man in his forties or fifties in good health and CMV-seronegative. Both conserved end residues are part of each CDR3. Each record gives: V gene, J gene, CDR3 length, D gene, CDR3 protein. The D gene is left open where the match is weak.

TRBV7-2	TRBJ2-5	15	TRBD2	CASSLGGGARETQYF
TRBV7-2	TRBJ1-2	15	-	CASTSTVTGRDGYTF
TRBV9	TRBJ1-4	14	-	CASSQGATNEKLFF
TRBV23-1	TRBJ2-5	16	-	CASSRKDYWYQETQYF
TRBV4-2	TRBJ1-4	15	-	CASSQVGGTNEKLFF
TRBV7-2	TRBJ2-1	11	-	CASSLLNEQFF
TRBV6-5	TRBJ2-5	15	TRBD2	CASTPSGRPKETQYF
TRBV7-3	TRBJ2-7	15	TRBD1	CASSWGGQGSYEQYF
TRBV11-1	TRBJ2-5	14	TRBD1	CASRRQGAGETQYF
TRBV6-5	TRBJ2-7	12	TRBD1	CASSPQGVPWHF
TRBV19	TRBJ1-5	15	TRBD1	CASSQGTGGRQPQHF
TRBV28	TRBJ1-2	11	-	CASSFQYGYTF
TRBV9	TRBJ2-3	13	-	CASRRSSTDTQYF
TRBV6-5	TRBJ2-7	15	-	CASSRQGNLGYEQYF
TRBV4-3	TRBJ2-7	15	TRBD2	CASSQDTSDSYEQYF
TRBV9	TRBJ2-7	15	TRBD1	CASSLRTGGADEQYF
TRBV19	TRBJ1-1	15	-	CASTDHRDLNTEAFF
TRBV7-9	TRBJ1-2	14	-	CASSLEVALRGYTF
TRBV19	TRBJ1-5	17	TRBD1	CASSHLSGQGHNQPQHF
TRBV2	TRBJ2-7	15	TRBD2	CASSGRLAGGYEQYF
TRBV28	TRBJ1-5	15	-	CASSSAGDSNQPQHF
TRBV11-3	TRBJ2-1	14	-	CASSFSGSYNEQFF
TRBV11-2	TRBJ2-5	14	TRBD1	CASSRQGSGETQYF